Below, one T cell receptor beta chain is given with its context. These data belong to a study of blood T cells in healthy people across ages. Every donor gave 8 to 10 milliliters of peripheral blood. Sample-barcoded 5' priming and a J-beta primer mix drove a second PCR of about 7 to 11 cycles. One entry per CDR3 protein, called by TCRdb with MiXCR from the 5' RACE reads. Here the sample spans some 900,000 distinct CDR3 sequences, around 48% being singletons. This TCR derives from a young man in good health. Sample: blood.

The CDR3 loop reads CASSSRDRVSNEQFF. DNA of the CDR3: TGTGCCAGCAGCTCCCGGGACAGGGTCTCCAATGAGCAGTTCTTC. The chain recombines TRBV7-9 with TRBJ2-1; 9 bases line up with TRBD1. Germline V lookup: CDR1 SEHNR, CDR2 FQNEAQ (reference sequence). The CDR3 consists of 15 residues. V shed 4 bases and J 6 bases; nucleotides not matched to a gene: 7.